This TCR beta chain was observed in a study of identical twins. The donor group consisted entirely of healthy Caucasians. Many counts were recorded for this clonotype. What it binds is not known. Notes on the study in general: With abundant cord blood beta clonotypes, insertions were fewer; memory repertoires showed no such pattern. An excess of low generation probability was shown by twin-shared out-of-frame alpha sequences.

This CDR3 has 13 amino acids. CDR1 and CDR2 from the germline V gene are ENHRY and SYGVKD. V lost 10 bases, J lost 5 bases, and 15 bases lay in between. Through template switching, a universal primer site was introduced, and the cDNA contained unique molecular identifiers. TCRdb analysed the 5' RACE reads with MiXCR anew, one entry per CDR3 protein. Among more than 650,000 distinct CDR3 sequences listed, around 6% were seen once. The V call is TRBV10-3, the J call TRBJ1-5; no clear D gene. This TCR came from a man aged 18-30 years in good health. Material: naive T cells sorted from blood. DNA of the CDR3: TGTGCCACCGCCTGGGGTTCTGATCAGCCCCAGCATTTT. It codes for CATAWGSDQPQHF.